This entry is about one T cell receptor beta chain. Adults between roughly 18 and 100 years of age took part from 24 US areas. The sample is drawn from a study of blood T cell repertoires in COVID-19. Study-wide background: Spain, Italy and the United States supplied samples that represented acute and convalescent COVID-19. Sources were T cells, B-cell-depleted T cells, or PBMCs; the material itself was cDNA or gDNA.

The CDR3 sequence is 15 residues long. CDR1 MRHNA and CDR2 SNTAGT come from the germline V gene. Trimming at V came to 4 bases and at J to 1 base, leaving 3 bases not matched to a gene. Profiled with immunoSEQ multiplex PCR; TCRdb holds only in-frame clones, not every one. The sample holds 390,000 or so clones; roughly 80% are singletons and the top ten take around 5%. The receptor was isolated from a woman aged 45-65 years who had recovered from COVID-19. Sequences were obtained from PBMCs or T cells enriched from blood (not recorded which). This chain connects TRBV6-4 to TRBJ2-2; 7 bases are shared with TRBD2. The CDR3 sequence is CASSVGGMNTGELFF. CDR3 DNA sequence: TGTGCCAGCAGTGTGGGAGGGATGAACACCGGGGAGCTGTTTTTT.